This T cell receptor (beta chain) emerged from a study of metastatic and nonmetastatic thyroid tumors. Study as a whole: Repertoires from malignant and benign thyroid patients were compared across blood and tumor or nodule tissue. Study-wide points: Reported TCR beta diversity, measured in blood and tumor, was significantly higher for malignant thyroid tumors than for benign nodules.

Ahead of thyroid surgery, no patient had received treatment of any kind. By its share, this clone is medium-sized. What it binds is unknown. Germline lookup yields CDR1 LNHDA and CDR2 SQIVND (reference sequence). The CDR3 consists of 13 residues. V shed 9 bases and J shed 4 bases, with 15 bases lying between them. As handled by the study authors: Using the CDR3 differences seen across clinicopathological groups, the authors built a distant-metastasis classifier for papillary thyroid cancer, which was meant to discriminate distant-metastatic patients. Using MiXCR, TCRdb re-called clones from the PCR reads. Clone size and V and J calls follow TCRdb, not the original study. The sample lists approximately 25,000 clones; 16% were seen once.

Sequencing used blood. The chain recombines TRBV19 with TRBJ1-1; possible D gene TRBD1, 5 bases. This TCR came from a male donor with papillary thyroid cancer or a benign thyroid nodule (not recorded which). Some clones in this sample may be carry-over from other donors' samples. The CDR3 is CASSRRGLTEAFF. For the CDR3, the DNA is TGTGCCAGCAGTCGAAGGGGCCTCACTGAAGCTTTCTTT.